This is a list of T cell receptor beta chains from one sample in a study of OX40 agonist ivuxolimab in advanced cancers. TCRdb keeps only in-frame clones here, not all; method: immunoSEQ multiplex PCR. The sample lists around 63,000 clones, approximately 90% seen once, with about 1% in the top ten. Specimen: CD4+ or CD8+ T cells sorted from blood, collected in a trial of the OX40 agonist ivuxolimab. The receptors originated from an adult with an advanced solid tumor such as melanoma, head and neck, liver or kidney cancer. Both conserved end residues are part of each CDR3. A D gene is named only where the DNA matches it firmly.

d_call v_call cdr3_aa
. TRBV5-1 CASSSDSGTTYEQYF
TRBD2 TRBV4-2 CASSQDRLAGGVGETQYF
TRBD2 TRBV29-1 CSVEYGLAGGRTDTQYF
. TRBV9 CASSPRGILETQYF
. TRBV19 CASSIRVPPRNEQFF
. TRBV10-2 CATSRGTNTGELFF
. TRBV21-1 CASSKSPGQGGTYEQYF
. TRBV4-1 CASSHERTYNEQFF
. TRBV7-3 CASSPPPQRGRSTDTQYF
TRBD2 TRBV5-4 CASSRTSGSTYNEQFF
. TRBV4-1 CASSLPLSREDTQYF
. TRBV6-1 CASGSGSSYNEQFF
. TRBV29-1 CSVERGSSYEQYF
TRBD1 TRBV9 CASSVTGGLNTGELFF